This TCR beta chain came from a study of cytomegalovirus exposure and HLA in healthy donors (dated by TCRdb to about 2017). Turning to the overall study: An earlier analysis of some 500 of the donors reported more than 250 Gb of sequence data and some 120 million unique TCR beta sequences from 150 million to 200 million T cells. An early release that covered 500 to 800 HLA-typed donors contained approximately 300 gigabases of sequencing data and tens of millions of unique TCR sequences. The genetic ancestry cluster associated with self-reported Caucasian donors included roughly 84% of the 398 genotyped donors. The study aimed to test whether signatures of past pathogen exposure could be identified by cataloging public T cell receptors. The study used immunosequencing to profile the T cell repertoires of several hundred subjects and linked those repertoires to cytomegalovirus serostatus. A separate validation cohort of roughly 110 different subjects was used in addition to the 666-subject first cohort. The study combined high-throughput TCR immunosequencing, statistical association of individual TCRs with disease status, and machine learning to predict cytomegalovirus infection status. A later analysis re-analyzed previously published TCR beta repertoires from about 600 donors and added high-resolution HLA genotyping to study TCR occurrence patterns. In the later analysis, no new phenotypic data were used to find candidate immune exposures; instead, reliance was placed on TCR beta sequences and their occurrence across donors. In an earlier analysis of 587 of the donors, high-throughput TCR beta sequencing was used to judge whether each TCR beta V gene segment behaved as functional or pseudogenic. Donor age, sex, ethnicity and CMV serostatus were collected together with the repertoire data. A later genetic analysis took genome-wide SNP genotypes for about 55% of the 666 donors and used that subset as a discovery cohort. Every repertoire in the discovery cohort had been generated on one and the same sequencing platform. HLA typing covered class I and class II loci at four-digit resolution. Typing coverage differed by locus: A, B, C, DRB1 and DQB1 were typed in about 629-640 donors, DQA1 in roughly 500, DPA1 in some 610, and DPB1 in 400 to 490. Four to six DR-DQ haplotypes were handled as single units for association and clustering because linkage in the cohort was strong. Among around 400 genotyped donors of the cohort, an average of roughly 230,000 unique TCR beta nucleotide sequences was sequenced per donor, of which about 18% were non-productive. Paper-wide results and their limitations: According to a later genetic analysis, donors in an Asian-associated ancestry cluster had fewer N-insertions in productive TCRs than the approximately 630-donor mean. It was suggested by the authors that the approach could potentially be generalized to other disease states and immunological phenotypes. Most CMV-associated TCR beta chains appeared to be HLA-restricted in a later analysis, and the HLA associations seemed to be driven largely by CMV exposure. The cohort was sequenced for TCR beta chains only, and without alpha or paired-chain data the features that could be detected were limited. The only immune exposure information available for the cohort was CMV serostatus. Cytomegalovirus status was reported to be diagnosed by the classifier with high specificity and sensitivity in both the original and validation cohorts. Linkage disequilibrium might explain the correlated functional status among segregating V segments, but an unknown experimental factor could not be ruled out. While some public TCRs were present in many individuals, most TCR sequences turned up only very rarely across donors. A total of about 180 TCR beta chains were listed by the study as associated with cytomegalovirus. Some IMGT-functional V segments, including TRBV6-2 and TRBV6-3, could not be distinguished by the 87-base-pair reads and were therefore excluded. A later analysis found that HLA-associated TCR beta chains were more clonally expanded and had lower generation probabilities than equally common non-associated chains. HLA typing was unavailable for some donors at each locus, so association tests used only the typed subset. The earlier analysis of approximately 560 of the donors excluded fewer than 20 rarely observed V segments, including chromosome 9 orphons, because counts were too low. Several of the top co-occurrence clusters appeared to be linked to parvovirus B19, influenza, CMV and Epstein-Barr virus, according to a later analysis. A further reported finding was that TCR beta sequences accurately predicted the HLA-A and HLA-B alleles for most subjects in the first cohort. In vitro tests confirmed that a few of the cytomegalovirus-associated TCR beta chains recognize cytomegalovirus antigens. In an earlier analysis of some 640 of the donors, most TCR beta V segments were observed in productive rearrangements about 87% or about 30% of the time, broadly matching IMGT annotations. Roughly uniform sequencing depth across donors was assumed in presence/absence analyses, although this assumption may not hold. In a later analysis, about 17,000 TCR beta sequences were associated with specific HLA alleles at a false discovery rate of 0.05. An association between a missense DCLRE1C variant and V-gene and J-gene trimming of TCR beta chains was found in a later genetic analysis and replicated in an independent cohort. Assigning TCR associations to individual alleles was difficult when HLA alleles, especially DR and DQ, strongly co-occurred. In a later analysis, TCR association rates were found to vary across HLA loci, with the most associated TCRs seen for DRB1 alleles and the fewest for HLA-C alleles. The sequencing pipeline was judged likely to have produced a cluster of highly shared sequence variants as a technical artifact.

The cohort consisted of hundreds of healthy bone marrow donors. At the time of sampling, every cohort member was nominally healthy, though immune exposures that went unrecorded were likely present. The donor was CMV seronegative and was included in the group of a few hundred seronegative cohort members. A peripheral blood sample was provided by each donor, and peripheral blood mononuclear cells were used for TCR beta sequencing. The Qiagen DNeasy Blood Extraction Kit was used to extract genomic DNA from the blood cell samples. The CDR3 has 15 amino acids, counting the end cysteine and phenylalanine. Here the CDR3 DNA is all that survives: 45 bases in frame from base 1. Cut back by 0 bases and 0 bases, the V and J ends lie 9 bases apart. In the germline V gene, CDR1 corresponds to MNHEY and CDR2 to SVGAGI. Libraries were prepared through the immunoSEQ multiplex PCR assay. For the multiplex PCR, a mixture combining 60 forward primers for TCR Vbeta segments and 13 reverse primers for TCR Jbeta segments was used. A multiplex PCR assay on genomic DNA amplified the CDR3 region of rearranged TCR beta genes. The Illumina HiSeq System was used to sequence the amplified TCR beta libraries as 87-base-pair reads. The authors' analysis ran thus. In a later analysis, about 80 million unique TCR beta chains were counted across the roughly 610 repertoires, and some 10 million of these chains were shared by at least two donors. Raw reads were error-corrected and collapsed into unique sequences by a nearest-neighbor algorithm in which closely related sequences were merged to remove PCR and sequencing errors. Alignment of CDR3 sequences to IMGT reference sequences was used to assign V, D and J gene segments. For a sequence to be retained, a match of at least six nucleotides was required to both a V gene segment and a J gene segment. A rearrangement counted as productive if the CDR3 had no stop codons and remained in frame with V and J, and every other rearrangement counted as non-productive. Following IMGT convention, CDR3 was defined as the stretch from the second conserved V-encoded cysteine up to the conserved J-encoded phenylalanine. The earlier analysis of some 550 of the donors excluded any sequence lacking an unambiguous match to a single V gene segment. An earlier analysis of fewer than 750 of the donors called V segments functional above 56.7% productive rearrangements and segregating when the between-donor standard deviation exceeded 5%. A statistical classification framework was built to diagnose cytomegalovirus status from the catalog of TCR beta chain sequences. In a later analysis, V and J genes were assigned by comparing TCR nucleotide sequences against IMGT/GENE-DB human TR gene sequences. Using the TCRdist pipeline, a later analysis assigned CDR3 sequences along with most-parsimonious VDJ recombination scenarios. In a later analysis, each TCR beta chain was defined by its CDR3 amino acid sequence together with its V-gene family, and reads without a unique V-gene family were excluded. A later analysis removed 592 highly shared, low-generation-probability nucleotide sequences to deal with suspected cross-contamination and a sequencing artifact. In a later analysis, a clonal expansion index for each public chain was calculated from normalized within-repertoire ranks of inferred template counts. In a later analysis, generation probabilities were computed using a VDJ recombination model fitted to out-of-frame rearrangements, and the results were checked against IGoR. A later analysis scored TCR-TCR, TCR-HLA and TCR-CMV co-occurrence with hypergeometric tests, applying a repertoire-size bias correction to TCR pairs. In a later analysis, false discovery rates were estimated by permuting HLA or CMV assignments 20 times. In a later analysis, co-occurring TCRs were grouped using DBSCAN, and TCRdist sequence similarity was added for clustering within HLA-allele-positive subsets. Repertoires with fewer than 30,000 or more than 120,000 public chains were left out of co-occurrence clustering, as were a handful of repertoires with anomalous nucleotide sharing. TCRdb retrieved this table from immuneACCESS and kept in-frame rearrangements only. Not all clones are present; in checked studies, unresolved V genes account for under half, and no reason is known for the remainder. The D gene and trimming were derived from the DNA, and the V and J assignments and clone size from that table. The sample table holds about 160,000 clones, of which around four fifths were seen once. The ten largest clones add up to over 1% of the sample.

This clone occurred a few times. Its binding antigen is unknown. Base qualities are not at hand, and no much larger clone is one base apart. This clonotype was sampled from a woman aged 50 to 60 in good health and CMV-seronegative. The chain uses TRBV6-5 and TRBJ2-7; the D segment could be TRBD2, given 5 matching bases. The sequenced sample was PBMCs. DNA sequence: TGTGCCAGCAGTTACTCGAGCGGAGGCTCCTACGAGCAGTACTTC. It specifies CASSYSSGGSYEQYF.